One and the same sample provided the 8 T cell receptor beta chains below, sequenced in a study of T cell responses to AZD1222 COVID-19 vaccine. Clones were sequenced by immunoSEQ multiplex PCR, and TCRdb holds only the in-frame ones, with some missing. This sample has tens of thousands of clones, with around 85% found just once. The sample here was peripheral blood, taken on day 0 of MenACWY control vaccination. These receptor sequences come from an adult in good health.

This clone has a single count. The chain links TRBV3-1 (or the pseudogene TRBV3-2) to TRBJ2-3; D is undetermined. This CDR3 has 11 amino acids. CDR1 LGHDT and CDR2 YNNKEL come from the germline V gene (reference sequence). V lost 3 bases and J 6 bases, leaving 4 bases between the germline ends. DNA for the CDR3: TGTGCCAGCAGCCAGGGGGATACGCAGTATTTT. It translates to CASSQGDTQYF.

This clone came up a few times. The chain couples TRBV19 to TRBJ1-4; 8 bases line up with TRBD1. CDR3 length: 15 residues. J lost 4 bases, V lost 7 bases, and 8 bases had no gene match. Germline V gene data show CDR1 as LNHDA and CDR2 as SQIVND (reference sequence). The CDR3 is CASTQGQAYNEKLFF. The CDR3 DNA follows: TGTGCCAGTACCCAGGGACAGGCTTATAATGAAAAACTGTTTTTT.

CDR3: CASSQPGQAYNQPQHF. DNA of the CDR3: TGCGCCAGCAGTCAACCGGGACAGGCGTACAATCAGCCCCAGCATTTT. V usage is TRBV23-1 and J usage is TRBJ1-5; 8 bases line up with TRBD1. TRBV23-1 is placed among ORFs of uncertain function. With V trimmed by 2 bases and J by 3 bases, 6 bases remained unmatched. The CDR3 covers 16 residues.

CDR3 amino acids: CASSSDRPEGAFF. DNA for the CDR3: TGTGCCAGCAGCTCAGACAGGCCCGAAGGAGCTTTCTTT. The chain recombines TRBV7-9 with TRBJ1-1; D possibly corresponds to TRBD1 (6 bases). This CDR3 contains 13 residues. V was trimmed by 4 bases and J by 10 bases, leaving 16 bases between them. The V gene's germline CDR1 is SEHNR and CDR2 FQNEAQ (reference sequence).

CDR3 in amino acids: CASRPGQLPGGYTF. CDR3 nucleotides: TGTGCCAGCAGACCCGGACAGCTGCCGGGAGGCTACACCTTC. The J gene is TRBJ1-2, the V gene TRBV25-1; perhaps TRBD1 as D (6 bases). V was cut by 6 bases and J by 8 bases, with 19 bases left in between. The CDR3 has 14 residues. From germline, CDR1 is MGHDK and CDR2 SYGVNS.

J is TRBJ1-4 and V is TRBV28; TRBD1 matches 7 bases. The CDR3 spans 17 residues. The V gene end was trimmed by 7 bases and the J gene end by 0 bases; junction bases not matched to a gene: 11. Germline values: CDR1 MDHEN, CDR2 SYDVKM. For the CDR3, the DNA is TGTGCCAGCATCTCCGGGGACAGCTTTGCAACTAATGAAAAACTGTTTTTT. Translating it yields CASISGDSFATNEKLFF. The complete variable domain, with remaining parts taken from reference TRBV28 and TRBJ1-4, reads DVKVTQSSRYLVKRTGEKVFLECVQDMDHENMFWYRQDPGLGLRLIYFSYDVKMKEKGDIPEGYSVSREKKERFSLILESASTNQTSMYLCASISGDSFATNEKLFFGSGTQLSVL.

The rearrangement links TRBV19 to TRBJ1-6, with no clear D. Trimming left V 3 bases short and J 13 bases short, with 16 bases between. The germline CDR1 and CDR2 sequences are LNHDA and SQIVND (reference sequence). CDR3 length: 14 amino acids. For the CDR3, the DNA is TGTGCCAGTAGTATGGCATTTGCGGACTTCCCCCTCCACTTT. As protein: CASSMAFADFPLHF.

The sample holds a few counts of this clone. The CDR3 nucleotides read TGTGCCAGCAGCAAACAACTAGCGCGGGGGTTGGACATTCAGTACTTC. It yields the protein CASSKQLARGLDIQYF. This sequence joins TRBV11-2 and TRBJ2-4; TRBD2 matches 7 bases. The CDR3 is made up of 16 amino acids. Germline values: CDR1 SGHAT, CDR2 FQNNGV. The V gene end was trimmed by 5 bases and the J gene end by 8 bases; junction bases not matched to a gene: 15.